Each of the 15 T cell receptor beta chains below was sequenced from the same sample in a study of siplizumab effects on memory and regulatory T cells. TCRdb keeps only in-frame clones here, not all; method: immunoSEQ multiplex PCR. The table lists some 100,000 clones, about 91% of them singletons. Sequences were obtained from CD4+ T cells sorted from blood. These receptors were taken from a human donor in good health. Some clones in this sample may be carry-over from other donors' samples.

The chain couples TRBV18 to TRBJ1-2; D is perhaps TRBD1 (5 bases). V was shortened by 3 bases and J by 6 bases, with 20 bases between the two germline ends. This CDR3 is built from 16 residues. CDR1 is KGHSH, CDR2 LQKENI, per germline. CDR3 sequence (DNA): TGTGCCAGCTCACCGGAAAGACGGGGGACGGAGGATGGCTACACCTTC. It codes for CASSPERRGTEDGYTF.

This rearrangement joins TRBV6-5 to TRBJ2-5; 11 positions match TRBD2. The CDR3 is made up of 16 amino acids. Germline V CDR1 and CDR2: MNHEY, SVGAGI. The V segment lost 0 bases and the J segment 2 bases; nucleotides outside the gene matches: 2. The CDR3 DNA reads as TGTGCCAGCAGTTACTCACTAGCGGGAGAACAAGAGACCCAGTACTTC. Protein sequence: CASSYSLAGEQETQYF.

This sequence joins TRBV9 and TRBJ2-7, with TRBD2 as a possible D gene (5 bases). Between the trimmed V and J ends, which lost 2 bases and 5 bases, there was a span of 17 bases. Per the germline V gene, CDR1 is SGDLS and CDR2 is YYNGEE. The CDR3 has 15 amino acids. As DNA, the CDR3 is TGTGCCAGCAGCGTGGGGAGTAGGGCACCCGACGAGCAGTACTTC. Amino acid sequence: CASSVGSRAPDEQYF.

The rearrangement uses TRBV19 and TRBJ2-1; 8 nucleotides match TRBD2. The CDR3 is made up of 17 amino acids. The V segment lost 7 bases and the J segment 4 bases; nucleotides outside the gene matches: 15. Germline assignment: CDR1 LNHDA and CDR2 SQIVND (reference sequence). The CDR3 region is CASISGRAGDRYNEQFF. The DNA for the CDR3 is TGTGCCAGTATCTCGGGGAGAGCGGGGGACCGTTACAATGAGCAGTTCTTC.

The rearrangement uses TRBV5-1 and TRBJ2-1, with TRBD2 matching over 15 bases. Germline loops: CDR1 SGHRS, CDR2 YFSETQ. This CDR3 comprises 18 residues. The V and J ends lost 0 bases and 8 bases, in that order; junction bases with no gene match: 9. The DNA for the CDR3 is TGCGCCAGCAGCTTGGGGGGACTAGCGGGAGGTCCCATGGATGAGCAGTTCTTC. Translation gives CASSLGGLAGGPMDEQFF.

The gene calls are TRBV6-1 and TRBJ2-3; 7 bases align to TRBD1. The junction had 4 bases not matched to a gene; V was cut back by 8 bases and J by 2 bases. CDR1 MNHNS and CDR2 SASEGT come from the germline V gene. The CDR3 loop spans 13 amino acids. The CDR3 DNA reads as TGTGCCAGCCGACAGGGATCCACAGATACGCAGTATTTT. Its protein is CASRQGSTDTQYF.

V and J are TRBV7-3 and TRBJ2-5; D is possibly TRBD2 (6 bases). The V gene's germline CDR1 is SGHTA and CDR2 FQGTGA. The V end lost 5 bases, the J end lost 4 bases, and 17 bases lay between the germline ends. The length of the CDR3 is 15 residues. The CDR3 is CASSPVGGPGETQYF. The CDR3 DNA reads as TGTGCCAGCAGCCCCGTCGGGGGTCCGGGAGAGACCCAGTACTTC.

The V and J genes are TRBV6-5 and TRBJ2-5; D possibly corresponds to TRBD1 (6 bases). With the DNA end fitting TRBJ2-7 better, the J assignment may be wrong. Germline V lookup: CDR1 MNHEY, CDR2 SVGAGI. This CDR3 has 14 residues. The CDR3 region has the DNA TGTGCCAGCATGCAGGGGCTAATTTCCTACGAGCAGTACTTC. This codes for CASMQGLISYEQYF.

This clone has only a few counts. This sequence joins TRBV4-1 and TRBJ1-3, with TRBD1 matching over 10 bases. The CDR3 runs 16 residues. CDR1 and CDR2 from the germline V gene are MGHRA and YSYEKL. With 4 bases clipped from V and 0 bases from J, the junction kept 3 bases outside the gene matches. CDR3 sequence reads: CASSRDRGFSGNTIYF. CDR3 nucleotides: TGCGCCAGCAGCCGGGACAGGGGATTCTCTGGAAACACCATATATTTT.

This clone showed up just once. The genes are TRBV19 and TRBJ1-4; D perhaps matches TRBD1 (5 bases). The V and J ends lost 6 bases and 5 bases respectively, with 13 bases between them. Per the germline V gene, CDR1 is LNHDA and CDR2 is SQIVND (reference sequence). This CDR3 has 14 amino acids. The CDR3 nucleotides read TGTGCCAGTAGCCCGGAGGGGTACAATGAAAAACTGTTTTTT. It codes for CASSPEGYNEKLFF.

The chain carries TRBV19 and TRBJ1-2, with 7 bases matching TRBD1. The CDR3 extends over 17 amino acids. Germline V gene sequence: CDR1 LNHDA, CDR2 SQIVND (reference sequence). V dropped 5 bases and J dropped 4; count of bases not matched to a gene: 16. Here the CDR3 DNA reads TGTGCCAGTAGTCTTCTTCCCCCTACACGACAGGGCTATGGCTACACCTTC. Translating it yields CASSLLPPTRQGYGYTF.

The chain recombines TRBV10-3 with TRBJ2-1; 9 nucleotides line up with TRBD2. The CDR3 extends over 15 amino acids. Germline loops: CDR1 ENHRY, CDR2 SYGVKD. The ends lost 3 bases at V and 4 bases at J; junction bases unmatched: 4. This CDR3 reads CAISEASGTYNEQFF. The CDR3 DNA reads as TGTGCCATCAGTGAAGCTAGCGGGACGTACAATGAGCAGTTCTTC.

V usage is TRBV19 and J usage is TRBJ1-2, with no clear D. The CDR3 has 13 amino acids. The V end lost 7 bases, the J end lost 7 bases, and 16 bases lay between the germline ends. Germline V gene sequence: CDR1 LNHDA, CDR2 SQIVND (reference sequence). CDR3 nucleotides: TGTGCCAGTACTCCCACCTTCGCGGCTGGCTACACCTTC. Residues: CASTPTFAAGYTF.

The chain recombines TRBV5-4 with TRBJ2-4, with D tentatively TRBD1 (6 bases). This CDR3 region has 14 residues. Trimming removed 4 bases at V and 6 bases at J, with 14 bases between. CDR1 and CDR2 from the germline V gene are SGHNT and YYREEE (reference sequence). The CDR3 reads CASSVYLGGNIQYF. CDR3 sequence (DNA): TGTGCCAGCAGCGTTTACTTAGGGGGAAACATTCAGTACTTC.

The CDR3 bases are TGTGCCAGCAGCTCCCGGGACACAAGTGGGTCAGATACGCAGTATTTT. Its protein is CASSSRDTSGSDTQYF. The genes are TRBV7-3 and TRBJ2-3, with a tentative D call TRBD1 (6 bases). The V end lost 4 bases, the J end lost 4 bases, and 18 bases lay between the germline ends. The CDR3 totals 16 residues. Germline CDR1 and CDR2: SGHTA and FQGTGA.